This T cell receptor beta chain was retrieved from a study of Tregs in tolerant kidney transplant recipients. Assay used: immunoSEQ multiplex PCR; TCRdb lists only in-frame clones, some missing. The table lists about 240,000 clones, 65% to 85% of them singletons. The CDR3 runs to 14 residues. The junction had 4 bases not matched to a gene; V was cut back by 4 bases and J by 1 base. Germline V gene sequence: CDR1 SGHVS, CDR2 FNYEAQ. This clone was seen a few times. This TCR was recovered from a human donor in good health. V gene TRBV7-6 combines with J gene TRBJ2-7; TRBD1 matches at 7 bases. Material for sequencing was CD4+ T cells from blood. The CDR3 loop is CASSYRDSSYEQYF. In DNA, the CDR3 is TGTGCCAGCAGCTATCGGGACAGTTCCTACGAGCAGTACTTC.